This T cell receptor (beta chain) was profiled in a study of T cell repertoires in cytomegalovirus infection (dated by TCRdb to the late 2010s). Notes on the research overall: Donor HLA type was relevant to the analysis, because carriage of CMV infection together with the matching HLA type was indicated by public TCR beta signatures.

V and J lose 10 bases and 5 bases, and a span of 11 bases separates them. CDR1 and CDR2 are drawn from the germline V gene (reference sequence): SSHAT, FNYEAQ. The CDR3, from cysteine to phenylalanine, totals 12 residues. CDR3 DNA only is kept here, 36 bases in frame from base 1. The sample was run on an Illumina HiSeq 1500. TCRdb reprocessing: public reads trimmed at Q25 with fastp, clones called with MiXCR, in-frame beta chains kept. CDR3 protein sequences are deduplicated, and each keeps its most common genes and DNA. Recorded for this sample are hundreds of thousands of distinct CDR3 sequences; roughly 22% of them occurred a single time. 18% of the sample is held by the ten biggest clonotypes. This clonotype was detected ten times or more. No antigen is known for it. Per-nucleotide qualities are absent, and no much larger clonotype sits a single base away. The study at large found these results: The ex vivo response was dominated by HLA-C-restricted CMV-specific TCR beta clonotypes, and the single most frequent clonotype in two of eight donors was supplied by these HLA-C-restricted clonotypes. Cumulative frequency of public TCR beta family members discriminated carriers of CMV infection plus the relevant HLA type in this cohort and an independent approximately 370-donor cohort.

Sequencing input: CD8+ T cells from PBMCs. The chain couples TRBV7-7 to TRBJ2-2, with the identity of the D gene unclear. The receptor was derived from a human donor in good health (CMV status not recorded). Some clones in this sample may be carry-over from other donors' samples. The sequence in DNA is TGTGCCACCGTTGGCCCGACCGGGGAGCTGTTTTTT. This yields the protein CATVGPTGELFF.